The source of this T cell receptor beta chain is a study of CXCR3-negative and CXCR3-positive naive CD8 T cells. Identification of naive CD8+ T cells rested on CD45RO-CCR7+CD27+CD95- status. The authors prepared UMI-labeled TRB cDNA libraries by 5' RACE. TCRdb reprocessed the 5' RACE reads and keeps a single row for each CDR3 protein, giving no DNA. The sample data list fewer than 80,000 distinct CDR3 sequences. Per the germline V gene, CDR1 is SQVTM and CDR2 is ANQGSEA. The CDR3 extends over 13 amino acids. The TCR comes from a human donor in good health. Some clones in this sample may be carry-over from other donors' samples. This rearrangement joins TRBV29-1 to TRBJ2-3. The sample taken for sequencing was naive CXCR3- CD8+ T cells from blood. Stated subset: CD45RO-CCR7+CD27+CD95- naive CD8+ T cells lacking CXCR3 (TNR3-). The CDR3 here is CSTLDPPTDTQYF.